This T cell receptor (beta chain) was recorded in a study of CD8 T cells in Susac syndrome. Between the trimmed V and J ends, which lost 5 bases and 8 bases, there was a span of 16 bases. The length of the CDR3 is 13 residues. Germline CDR1 SGHRS, CDR2 YFSETQ. Random hexamers were used to reverse transcribe the RNA input (about 0.5 to 1 ug). TCRdb processed the immunoSEQ multiplex PCR reads anew with MiXCR; each CDR3 protein has one entry. The sample lists approximately 79,000 distinct CDR3 sequences; under 95% were seen once. J is TRBJ1-1 and V is TRBV5-1; D may be TRBD1 (6 bases). The sequence was obtained from a human donor with Susac syndrome. Sequencing input: CD8+ T cells from PBMCs. The CDR3 DNA reads TGCGCCAGCAGTTCCCCAGGGGCTTGGGAAGCTTTCTTT. Translated: CASSSPGAWEAFF.